The 10 T cell receptor beta chains given below trace back to one sample, sequenced in a study of T cell responses to AZD1222 COVID-19 vaccine. Profiling relied on immunoSEQ multiplex PCR, and the TCRdb table lists in-frame clones only, not all of them. This table has roughly 130,000 clones, 88% appearing once. The sample was peripheral blood, taken on day 0 of AZD1222 vaccination. These receptors originate from an adult in good health.

The chain links TRBV6-1 to TRBJ2-4; D not certain. The V end was cut by 2 bases, the J end by 2 bases, with 10 bases between. This CDR3 comprises 15 residues. The germline V gene has CDR1 MNHNS and CDR2 SASEGT. The DNA of the CDR3 is TGTGCCAGCAGTGAACGGGCAGGATCCAAAAACATTCAGTACTTC. Translation: CASSERAGSKNIQYF.

The chain joins TRBV5-1 to TRBJ2-7, with TRBD1 matching over 7 bases. CDR1 and CDR2 from the germline V gene are SGHRS and YFSETQ. The CDR3 is 13 amino acids. V dropped 5 bases and J dropped 7; count of bases not matched to a gene: 9. The CDR3 loop reads CASSQTEDREQYF. In DNA, the CDR3 is TGCGCCAGCAGTCAGACCGAGGACAGGGAGCAGTACTTC. The full variable domain, completed using reference TRBV5-1 and TRBJ2-7, is KAGVTQTPRYLIKTRGQQVTLSCSPISGHRSVSWYQQTPGQGLQFLFEYFSETQRNKGNFPGRFSGRQFSNSRSEMNVSTLELGDSALYLCASSQTEDREQYFGPGTRLTVT.

The chain uses TRBV27 and TRBJ2-7, with D perhaps TRBD1 or TRBD2 (5 bases each). V was cut by 5 bases and J by 3 bases, with 14 bases left in between. The V gene's germline CDR1 is MNHEY and CDR2 SMNVEV (reference sequence). CDR3 length: 14 amino acids. CDR3 protein: CASSRGTFGYEQYF. The DNA for the CDR3 is TGTGCCAGCAGTAGAGGGACCTTCGGCTACGAGCAGTACTTC.

J is TRBJ1-1 and V is TRBV11-3; D remains unclear. CDR1 SGHNT and CDR2 YENEEA come from the germline V gene. V lost 5 bases to trimming and J lost 1 base, with 8 bases between them. This CDR3 has 13 amino acids. In DNA, the CDR3 is TGTGCCAGCAGCCAAACACAGAACACTGAAGCTTTCTTT. Encoded protein: CASSQTQNTEAFF.

A few counts support this clone. The chain uses TRBV2 and TRBJ1-2, with 9 positions matching TRBD1. The V segment lost 1 base and the J segment 2 bases; nucleotides outside the gene matches: 2. The germline gives CDR1 SNHLY, CDR2 FYNNEI. The length of the CDR3 is 15 residues. CDR3 loop: CASSEGGQGNYGYTF. The CDR3 DNA is TGTGCCAGCAGTGAAGGAGGACAGGGGAACTATGGCTACACCTTC.

The chain joins TRBV5-1 to TRBJ1-3; D gene unclear. CDR3 length equals 15 residues. In germline, CDR1 is SGHRS, CDR2 YFSETQ. V lost 2 bases and J 3 bases, leaving 12 bases between the germline ends. CDR3 amino acids: CASSLGPSGGNTIYF. CDR3 DNA: TGCGCCAGCAGCTTAGGGCCCTCCGGTGGAAACACCATATATTTT. Combining the CDR3 with reference TRBV5-1 and TRBJ1-3 gives the whole variable domain KAGVTQTPRYLIKTRGQQVTLSCSPISGHRSVSWYQQTPGQGLQFLFEYFSETQRNKGNFPGRFSGRQFSNSRSEMNVSTLELGDSALYLCASSLGPSGGNTIYFGEGSWLTVV.

This sequence joins TRBV30 and TRBJ1-1; D gene uncertain. The CDR3 has 14 amino acids. V lost 2 bases, J lost 3 bases, and 13 bases lay in between. The germline V gene encodes CDR1 GTSNPN and CDR2 SVGIG (reference sequence). CDR3 loop: CAWSPISSHTEAFF. In DNA form, the CDR3 reads TGTGCCTGGAGTCCCATTTCCTCTCACACTGAAGCTTTCTTT.

The chain carries TRBV13 and TRBJ2-1, with TRBD2 matching 13 bases. Per the germline V gene, CDR1 is PRHDT and CDR2 is FYEKMQ (reference sequence). Unmatched junction bases numbered 4, after V lost 1 base and J lost 4 bases. The CDR3 runs to 17 residues. This CDR3 reads CASSLARLAGGYNEQFF. The CDR3 DNA is TGTGCCAGCAGCTTAGCCCGACTAGCGGGAGGTTACAATGAGCAGTTCTTC.

The J gene is TRBJ2-1, the V gene TRBV5-4; D ambiguous. The CDR3 is 15 residues long. V shed 2 bases and J shed 7 bases, with 16 bases lying between them. Germline V lookup: CDR1 SGHNT, CDR2 YYREEE (reference sequence). This CDR3 is CASSLGRQYGNEQFF. CDR3 nucleotide sequence: TGTGCCAGCAGCTTAGGGCGTCAATATGGGAATGAGCAGTTCTTC.

This chain joins TRBV19 and TRBJ2-3; D call uncertain. Germline lookup yields CDR1 LNHDA and CDR2 SQIVND (reference sequence). V dropped 5 bases and J dropped 1 base, with 10 bases sitting between them. CDR3 size: 14 residues. DNA for the CDR3: TGTGCCAGTAGTTTGCTAGACCGCACAGATACGCAGTATTTT. Residues: CASSLLDRTDTQYF.